This TCR beta chain stems from a study of identical twins. This clonotype was observed at least ten times. Its cognate antigen is unknown. The germline CDR1 and CDR2 sequences are DFQATT and SNEGSKA (reference sequence). The J segment lost 4 bases and the V segment lost 1 base, leaving 7 bases of the junction unmatched. The CDR3 totals 15 residues. Study results and limitations: Twins shared out-of-frame alpha sequences with excess low generation probability. Within monozygotic twins, out-of-frame TCR alpha sharing was underestimated by the models.

Only healthy Caucasians were included as donors. Using its own MiXCR run on the 5' RACE reads, TCRdb lists one record per CDR3 protein. Counted here are approximately 670,000 distinct CDR3 sequences, approximately 6% occurring once; the ten biggest clones make up roughly 1.6%. The clonotype comes from a man between 18 and 29 years old in good health. The rearrangement joins TRBV20-1 to TRBJ2-7; 10 bases are shared with TRBD2. The sequencing input was naive T cells sorted from blood. CDR3 loop: CSARGGTSAVYEQYF. CDR3 bases: TGCAGTGCTAGAGGTGGGACTAGCGCCGTGTACGAGCAGTACTTC.